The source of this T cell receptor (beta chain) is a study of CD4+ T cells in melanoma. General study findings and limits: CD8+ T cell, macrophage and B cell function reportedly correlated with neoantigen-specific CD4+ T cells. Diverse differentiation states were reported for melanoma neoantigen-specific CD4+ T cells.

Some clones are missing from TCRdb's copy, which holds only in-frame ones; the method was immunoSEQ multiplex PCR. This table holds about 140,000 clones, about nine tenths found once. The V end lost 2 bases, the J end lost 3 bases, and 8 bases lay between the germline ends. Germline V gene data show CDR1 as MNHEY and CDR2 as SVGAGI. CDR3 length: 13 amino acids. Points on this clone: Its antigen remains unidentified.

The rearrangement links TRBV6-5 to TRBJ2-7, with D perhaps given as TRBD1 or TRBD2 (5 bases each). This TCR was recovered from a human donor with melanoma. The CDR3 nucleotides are TGTGCCAGCAGTTACGGGGGACGCTACGAGCAGTACTTC. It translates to CASSYGGRYEQYF.